This is a list of T cell receptor beta chains from one sample in a study of lymphopenia after photon versus proton radiotherapy. Data came from immunoSEQ multiplex PCR; TCRdb stores just in-frame clones and leaves some out. The table lists approximately 70,000 clones, roughly 87% of them singletons. The material sequenced was peripheral blood, taken from a patient treated with proton-based radiotherapy. All receptors derive from a man older than 75 with esophageal cancer. Each CDR3 is given with its conserved first and last residue. The order of the fields is D gene, clone size, V gene, J gene, CDR3 DNA, CDR3 protein. D genes are given only for firm matches. Part of the rows lack a size; the others show once, few, many or a class for expanded clones.

NA,NA,TRBV9,TRBJ1-1,TGTGCCAGCAGCGTAGATGGGGATTTGAACACTGAAGCTTTCTTT,CASSVDGDLNTEAFF
NA,NA,TRBV14,TRBJ2-3,TGTGCCAGCAGCGCCATCACAGATACGCAGTATTTT,CASSAITDTQYF
NA,medium-sized,TRBV7-9,TRBJ1-1,TGTGCCAGCAGCCCTCAGCAGCTACGTGAAGCTTTCTTT,CASSPQQLREAFF
NA,NA,TRBV19,TRBJ2-6,TGTGCCAGTAGGATCAGCGGCTCTGGGGCCAACGTCCTGACTTTC,CASRISGSGANVLTF
TRBD2,NA,TRBV11-2,TRBJ2-1,TGTGCCAGCAGCTTAGGGGGACTAGCGTCGAATGAGCAGTTCTTC,CASSLGGLASNEQFF
TRBD1,few,TRBV7-9,TRBJ2-7,TGTGCCAGCAGCCGGACAGGGGCGGGTAACGAGCAGTACTTC,CASSRTGAGNEQYF
TRBD2,NA,TRBV19,TRBJ2-3,TGTGCCAGTAGTGCGGGACTAGCCCGGGAGACAGATACGCAGTATTTT,CASSAGLARETDTQYF
NA,NA,TRBV7-2,TRBJ1-2,TGTGCCAGCAGCTTATTAGCTGGGGGTTTCGACTATGGCTACACCTTC,CASSLLAGGFDYGYTF
TRBD1,NA,TRBV4-3,TRBJ2-2,TGCGCCAGCAGCCAAGGGAGGGGGACAGGGTCCGGGGAGCTGTTTTTT,CASSQGRGTGSGELFF
NA,NA,TRBV5-1,TRBJ1-4,TGCGCCAGCAGCTTGGCCCCATGGGGTGAAAAACTGTTTTTT,CASSLAPWGEKLFF
NA,NA,TRBV5-6,TRBJ1-4,TGTGCCAGCAGCCGCGTCTGGACAGCAACTAATGAAAAACTGTTTTTT,CASSRVWTATNEKLFF
TRBD1,NA,TRBV27,TRBJ2-1,TGTGCCAGCAGTCCCCAACGCATGACAGGGTTCTACAATGAGCAGTTCTTC,CASSPQRMTGFYNEQFF
TRBD1,NA,TRBV30,TRBJ1-2,TGTGCCTGGAGAAGAATGGGACAGGGGTCCTATGGCTACACCTTC,CAWRRMGQGSYGYTF
TRBD2,NA,TRBV5-1,TRBJ2-3,TGCGCCAGCAGCTTATACTTAAGCGGGGACCGCCCCGATACGCAGTATTTT,CASSLYLSGDRPDTQYF
TRBD2,NA,TRBV5-1,TRBJ2-3,TGCGCTAGCAGCTTAGGTGGCGGGAGGCACACAGATACGCAGTATTTT,CASSLGGGRHTDTQYF
TRBD1,few,TRBV11-2,TRBJ1-3,TGTGCCAGCAGCGCTCGACAGGGGGGAAACACCATATATTTT,CASSARQGGNTIYF
TRBD2,NA,TRBV4-2,TRBJ2-1,TGTGCCAGCAGCCCCCGACTAGCGGGGGGGTTGAGCTCCTACAATGAGCAGTTCTTC,CASSPRLAGGLSSYNEQFF
NA,NA,TRBV9,TRBJ1-6,TGTGCCAGCAGCGAGGGGGGTTTTTCACCCCTCCACTTT,CASSEGGFSPLHF
TRBD1,once,TRBV7-2,TRBJ2-7,TGTGCCAGCACCAGGACAGGGGGCCGGTACGAGCAGTACTTC,CASTRTGGRYEQYF
NA,NA,TRBV27,TRBJ2-7,TGTGCCAGCAGTTTATCGTCAGGGCCCCTTCGTAGCTACGAGCAGTACTTC,CASSLSSGPLRSYEQYF
NA,NA,TRBV11-2,TRBJ1-1,TGTGCCAGCAGCTTTTCGTACACTGAAGCTTTCTTT,CASSFSYTEAFF
TRBD2,NA,TRBV9,TRBJ2-5,TGTGCCAGCAGCCCACTAGCGGTCCAAGAGACCCAGTACTTC,CASSPLAVQETQYF
NA,NA,TRBV30,TRBJ2-1,TGTGCCTGGAGCGTCCCGGGGACGGGATGGAAGTTCTTC,CAWSVPGTGWKFF
NA,NA,TRBV10-3,TRBJ2-1,TGTGCCATCTTGACCGGTTCGGGGCAGTTCTTC,CAILTGSGQFF
NA,NA,TRBV19,TRBJ2-6,TGTGCCAGAGACTCTGGGGCCAACGTCCTGACTTTC,CARDSGANVLTF
TRBD1,NA,TRBV5-1,TRBJ1-3,TGCGCCAGCAGCTCCCAGACAGGGGTAACTGGAAACACCATATATTTT,CASSSQTGVTGNTIYF
TRBD1,NA,TRBV7-2,TRBJ2-5,TGTGCCAGCAGCCCGGGGAGCGGACAGGGAGGGACCCAGTACTTC,CASSPGSGQGGTQYF
NA,NA,TRBV5-4,TRBJ2-5,TGTGCCAGCAGCCCTTCGAGCGGGCACCAAGAGACCCAGTACTTC,CASSPSSGHQETQYF
TRBD1,NA,TRBV5-4,TRBJ2-7,TGTGCCAGCAGCGTTCCCGGGACAGGGAGCCTTGTGAGATACTTC,CASSVPGTGSLVRYF
TRBD1,NA,TRBV5-6,TRBJ1-2,TGTGCCAGCAGCCAGGGGGGAGCTGGCTACACCTTC,CASSQGGAGYTF
NA,once,TRBV7-9,TRBJ2-3,TGTGCCAGCAACGTCCCGGGACAAAGCACAGATACGCAGTATTTT,CASNVPGQSTDTQYF
NA,NA,TRBV10-3,TRBJ2-1,TGTGCCATCAGATCCGGGAGAGAGAATGAGCAGTTCTTC,CAIRSGRENEQFF
NA,NA,TRBV6-6,TRBJ1-5,TGTGCCAGCATTTTCGGACAGAACAATCAGCCCCAGCATTTT,CASIFGQNNQPQHF
TRBD1,NA,TRBV5-1,TRBJ1-1,TGCGCCAGCAGCTCCGGACAGGGAATTAACACTGAAGCTTTCTTT,CASSSGQGINTEAFF
NA,NA,TRBV9,TRBJ1-3,TGTGCCAGCAGCGTAGATCAGGGAAACACCATATATTTT,CASSVDQGNTIYF
NA,few,TRBV7-9,TRBJ1-1,TGTGCCAGCAGCTTAGGCCAGGTGAACACTGAAGCTTTCTTT,CASSLGQVNTEAFF
NA,NA,TRBV6-5,TRBJ1-1,TGTGCCAGCAGCCACTCCTTGGGGACTGAAGCTTTCTTT,CASSHSLGTEAFF
NA,NA,TRBV6-1,TRBJ1-2,TGTGCCAGCAGTGGGGGCAGGAACTATGGCTACACCTTC,CASSGGRNYGYTF
NA,NA,TRBV27,TRBJ2-7,TGTGCCAGCAGTCCACGGGCTACGACAGCCTCACAGTCCTACTCCTACGAGCAGTACTTC,CASSPRATTASQSYSYEQYF
TRBD2,NA,TRBV4-3,TRBJ2-3,TGCGCCAGCAGCCCTTTTGTCGGGGGGGTCCCAGATACGCAGTATTTT,CASSPFVGGVPDTQYF